Listed here is a single TCR beta chain. Its specificity is unknown. The sample is drawn from a study of blood T cells in healthy people across ages. With a J-beta primer mix and a sample-barcoded 5' primer, a second PCR ran about 7 to 11 cycles. Each cDNA molecule was tagged by a template-switch adaptor that had 12 random nucleotides. TCRdb fed the 5' RACE reads into MiXCR, producing one record per CDR3 protein. Here the sample spans about 680,000 distinct CDR3 sequences, 45% to 50% being singletons. Extracted total RNA amounted to at least 5.5 micrograms for each sample. Study results and caveats: Any changes in expanded clonotypes were possibly confounded, as donor CMV status remained unknown.

Sequenced: blood. This sequence originates from an older woman in good health.

The CDR3 nucleotides are TGTGCCAGCAGCTCCCAACCAACTTACGAGCAGTACTTC. This gives the protein CASSSQPTYEQYF. J is TRBJ2-7 and V is TRBV7-9, with unresolved D. V shed 4 bases and J shed 4 bases, with 11 bases lying between them. The CDR3 sequence is 13 residues long. Germline CDR1 SEHNR, CDR2 FQNEAQ (reference sequence).